This T cell receptor (beta chain) was profiled in a study of radiotherapy plus CTLA-4 blockade in lung cancer. Study details: Overall, 15% to 20% of patients showed an objective response, while about 31% attained disease control. Broader study findings: Once radiotherapy plus ipilimumab had been given, TCR clones derived from tumor expanded in blood.

Sequenced by immunoSEQ multiplex PCR; TCRdb stores in-frame clones only, minus some. The sample lists approximately 40,000 clones; 70% to 80% were seen once. Comment on this clone: Its target is not known.

CDR1 is KGHSH, CDR2 LQKENI, per germline. The length of the CDR3 is 15 residues. V lost 2 bases to trimming and J lost 5 bases; unmatched junction nucleotides: 5. The rearrangement links TRBV18 to TRBJ1-2, with TRBD1 identical over 10 bases. The TCR was taken from a human donor with non-small cell lung cancer who had stable disease on radiotherapy plus ipilimumab. The specimen comprised peripheral blood, sampled from a patient treated with radiotherapy plus ipilimumab. In DNA form, the CDR3 reads TGTGCCAGCTCACCAGAGGGGGGACAGGGGTATGGCTACACCTTC. Protein sequence: CASSPEGGQGYGYTF.